Listed here are 2 T cell receptor beta chains from one sample, sequenced in a study of cytomegalovirus exposure and HLA in healthy donors. PCR amplification relied on 60 Vbeta primers (plus 13 Jbeta primers). The assay was immunoSEQ multiplex PCR, and TCRdb's table has in-frame clones only and misses some. Altogether 150,000 or so clones are present, around three quarters being singletons, with the ten largest covering roughly 4.2%. The sample consisted of PBMCs. These receptors were collected from a middle-aged woman in good health and CMV-seronegative.

The CDR3 region has the DNA TGTGCCAGCATCAATGGAAACACCATATATTTT. Protein: CASINGNTIYF. The V and J genes are TRBV6-1 and TRBJ1-3, with D unclear. This CDR3 has 11 residues. V was cut by 7 bases and J by 3 bases, with 4 bases left in between. CDR1 is MNHNS, CDR2 SASEGT, per germline.

The J gene is TRBJ2-7, the V gene TRBV7-2; 7 bases align to TRBD1. This CDR3 contains 13 residues. The germline gives CDR1 SGHTA, CDR2 FQGNSA. Unmatched junction bases numbered 1, after V lost 3 bases and J lost 2 bases. The CDR3 DNA sequence: TGTGCCAGCAGCTTCGGACAGGCCTACGAGCAGTACTTC. Encoded protein: CASSFGQAYEQYF.